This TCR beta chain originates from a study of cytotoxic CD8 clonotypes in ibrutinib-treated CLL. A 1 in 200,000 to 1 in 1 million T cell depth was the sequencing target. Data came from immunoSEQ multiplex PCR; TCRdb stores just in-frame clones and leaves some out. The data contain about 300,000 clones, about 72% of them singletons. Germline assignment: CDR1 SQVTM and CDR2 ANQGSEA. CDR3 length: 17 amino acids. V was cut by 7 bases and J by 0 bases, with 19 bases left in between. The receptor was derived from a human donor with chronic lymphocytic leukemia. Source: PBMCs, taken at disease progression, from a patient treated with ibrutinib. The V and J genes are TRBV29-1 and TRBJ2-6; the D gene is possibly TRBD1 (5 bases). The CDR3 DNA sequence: TGCAGCGCCCGGATCCCCGACAGTGCCTCTGGGGCCAACGTCCTGACTTTC. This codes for CSARIPDSASGANVLTF.